Presented here are 7 T cell receptor beta chains from one specimen sequenced in a study of OX40 agonist ivuxolimab in advanced cancers. Profiled with immunoSEQ multiplex PCR; TCRdb holds only in-frame clones, not every one. The repertoire holds about 64,000 clones, about 90% seen once, with 4.5% to 5.5% in the top ten. Sample: CD4+ or CD8+ T cells sorted from blood, taken in a trial of the OX40 agonist ivuxolimab. The receptors shown here come from an adult with an advanced solid tumor such as melanoma, head and neck, liver or kidney cancer.

The chain employs TRBV30 and TRBJ1-5; D is uncertain. This CDR3 contains 17 residues. Per the germline V gene, CDR1 is GTSNPN and CDR2 is SVGIG (reference sequence). V was clipped by 1 base and J by 0 bases, with 16 bases between them. In DNA, the CDR3 is TGTGCCTGGAGTGGAGACATTTTCGGTAATAGCAATCAGCCCCAGCATTTT. Encoded protein: CAWSGDIFGNSNQPQHF.

This chain uses TRBV2 with TRBJ1-5; D perhaps matches TRBD1 (5 bases). CDR1 SNHLY and CDR2 FYNNEI come from the germline V gene. V lost 6 bases and J lost 2, with 11 bases in between. There are 14 residues in the CDR3. Here the CDR3 DNA reads TGTGCCAGCAGCTGGGGGGTCCGCAATCAGCCCCAGCATTTT. Translated, it gives CASSWGVRNQPQHF.

This chain connects TRBV7-2 to TRBJ2-7; TRBD1 matches 10 bases. The V segment lost 5 bases and the J segment 2 bases; nucleotides outside the gene matches: 3. This CDR3 spans 14 amino acids. Germline CDR1 SGHTA, CDR2 FQGNSA. This chain's CDR3 is CASSVGQGAYEQYF. The CDR3 DNA follows: TGTGCCAGCAGCGTAGGACAGGGGGCCTACGAGCAGTACTTC.

The V and J genes are TRBV30 and TRBJ2-5; 9 bases align to TRBD1. V lost 3 bases and J lost 4; bases outside the gene matches: 6. This CDR3 spans 14 amino acids. The germline CDR1 and CDR2 sequences are GTSNPN and SVGIG (reference sequence). DNA of the CDR3: TGTGCCTGGAGGAAGACAGGGGGTAGAGAGACCCAGTACTTC. Translation gives CAWRKTGGRETQYF.

The chain has TRBV6-1 and TRBJ1-2; a possible D gene is TRBD1 (5 bases). V lost 6 bases, J lost 8 bases, and 16 bases lay in between. The CDR3 length is 13 residues. Germline V CDR1 and CDR2: MNHNS, SASEGT. CDR3 loop: CASSSGTNSGYTF. The DNA of the CDR3 is TGTGCCAGCAGCTCCGGGACTAACAGCGGCTACACCTTC.

This chain links TRBV4-1 with TRBJ2-6, with D maybe TRBD1 (6 bases). Per germline, CDR1 MGHRA and CDR2 YSYEKL. This CDR3 is built from 19 residues. The V end was cut by 2 bases, the J end by 0 bases, with 17 bases between. CDR3 sequence: CASSQYPGTLSSGANVLTF. CDR3 bases: TGCGCCAGCAGCCAATATCCCGGGACATTGTCCTCTGGGGCCAACGTCCTGACTTTC.

This clone has just one count. V usage is TRBV5-1 and J usage is TRBJ2-7; D is unclear. The V end lost 3 bases, the J end lost 0 bases, and 4 bases lay between the germline ends. The germline V gene encodes CDR1 SGHRS and CDR2 YFSETQ. The CDR3 is 12 residues long. For the CDR3, the DNA is TGCGCCAGCAGCTCCCGCTCCTACGAGCAGTACTTC. Encoded protein: CASSSRSYEQYF. Based on the CDR3 plus reference TRBV5-1 and TRBJ2-7, the full variable domain is KAGVTQTPRYLIKTRGQQVTLSCSPISGHRSVSWYQQTPGQGLQFLFEYFSETQRNKGNFPGRFSGRQFSNSRSEMNVSTLELGDSALYLCASSSRSYEQYFGPGTRLTVT.